This TCR beta chain was retrieved from a study of T cells in AML relapse after transplant (dated by TCRdb to between 2018 and 2021). In the study overall: Clinically matched patients in whom long-term complete remission was maintained, with more than 3 years of follow-up, were used as remission controls. In a retrospective study, inhibitory receptor expression and TCR repertoires of bone marrow T cells were examined in patients who had received allogeneic HSCT for myeloid malignancy. The remission samples were bone marrow taken about 1 year after HSCT from patients who stayed in complete remission.

The library was produced with PCR. A modified RACE PCR protocol, not multiplex PCR, was used to amplify TCR alpha and beta chains from RNA. An Illumina MiSeq was used to sequence the libraries, and raw reads were demultiplexed using sample-specific barcode combinations. The paper's processing steps were these. MiXCR software was used to identify TCR clonotypes from the sequencing reads. TCRdb ran its own pipeline on the public reads, namely fastp trimming at Q25 and MiXCR clone calling, and kept in-frame beta chains. Records with the same CDR3 protein are collapsed into one entry carrying the most frequent genes and DNA. It is TCRdb's table, rather than the study itself, that gives the V and J calls and clone size. In this sample the table shows thousands of distinct CDR3 sequences, about 10% of which occur a single time. The ten largest make up approximately 29% of the sample. This clonotype was seen ten or more times. Its antigen is still unknown. No base-level quality is on record; no much larger clone is a single base apart.

The germline V end is reduced by 7 bases and the J end by 1 base; junction bases left unmatched: 9. The CDR3 has 16 amino acids, counting the end cysteine and phenylalanine. Kept here is only the CDR3 DNA, which spans 48 bases and is read in frame from base 1. For CDR1 and CDR2, the germline V gene lists SGHRS and YFSETQ. Study-level results and caveats: TCR repertoire comparisons were based on very few samples, with only a few individuals included per group for unsorted bone marrow.

The V and J segments used are TRBV5-1 and TRBJ2-1; a stretch of 9 junction bases matches TRBD2. The material was bone marrow, either the whole sample or a sorted T cell fraction (not recorded which), obtained in complete remission. The TCR originated in a human donor who had a stem cell transplant for acute myeloid leukemia. Following a transplant, some T cells may be graft donor cells, not patient cells. CDR3 protein: CASRPTSGRSYNEQFF. The nucleotides are TGCGCCAGCCGACCGACTAGCGGTAGGTCCTACAATGAGCAGTTCTTC. The CDR3, completed at both ends by the reference TRBV5-1 and TRBJ2-1 genes, gives the full variable domain KAGVTQTPRYLIKTRGQQVTLSCSPISGHRSVSWYQQTPGQGLQFLFEYFSETQRNKGNFPGRFSGRQFSNSRSEMNVSTLELGDSALYLCASRPTSGRSYNEQFFGPGTRLTVL.